Below are 5 T cell receptor beta chains sequenced from a single sample in a study of blood T cell repertoires in COVID-19. Sequencing was performed with immunoSEQ multiplex PCR; in TCRdb, only in-frame clones are kept and a portion is missing. Here the sample spans about 120,000 clones, roughly 90% being singletons. What was sequenced was peripheral blood. The source is a woman in her sixties or seventies with COVID-19, enrolled during active disease.

This chain joins TRBV7-2 and TRBJ1-3; 8 bases are a match to TRBD1. This CDR3 spans 17 amino acids. In germline, CDR1 is SGHTA, CDR2 FQGNSA. V was pared by 4 bases and J by 0 bases, with 8 bases of the junction left unmatched. CDR3 loop: CASSSQGALSSGNTIYF. The DNA for the CDR3 is TGTGCCAGCAGCTCTCAGGGGGCGTTAAGCTCTGGAAACACCATATATTTT.

This chain joins TRBV7-3 and TRBJ2-3, with TRBD2 identical over 10 bases. The germline CDR1 and CDR2 sequences are SGHTA and FQGTGA. Unmatched junction bases numbered 4, after V lost 5 bases and J lost 2 bases. The CDR3 runs to 15 residues. CDR3 coding DNA: TGTGCCAGCAGCCCTAGCGGGGGTCACACAGATACGCAGTATTTT. It codes for CASSPSGGHTDTQYF.

The rearrangement links TRBV3-1 (or the pseudogene TRBV3-2) to TRBJ2-1; 9 bases are shared with TRBD2. The junction had 18 bases not matched to a gene; V was cut back by 3 bases and J by 6 bases. The length of the CDR3 is 19 residues. CDR1 and CDR2 from the germline V gene are LGHDT and YNNKEL (reference sequence). CDR3 in DNA: TGTGCCAGCAGCCAGGAGATTGGAGTAAAACTAGCGGGCGTCAATGAGCAGTTCTTC. Its translation: CASSQEIGVKLAGVNEQFF.

This sequence joins TRBV4-3 and TRBJ1-2; 7 nucleotides align to TRBD1. The germline V gene encodes CDR1 LGHNA and CDR2 YSLEER. This CDR3 comprises 15 residues. The junction had 9 bases not matched to a gene; V was cut back by 4 bases and J by 4 bases. Written as DNA, the CDR3 is TGCGCCAGCAGCCGAGAAGGGGGCTCGGGCTATGGCTACACCTTC. It codes for CASSREGGSGYGYTF.

The chain employs TRBV19 and TRBJ2-1; TRBD2 might be the D (6 bases). Germline V gene sequence: CDR1 LNHDA, CDR2 SQIVND (reference sequence). Trimming took 3 bases from V and 10 from J, leaving 13 bases between them. This CDR3 contains 13 residues. CDR3 sequence reads: CASSIMGGGEQFF. The DNA for the CDR3 is TGTGCCAGTAGTATTATGGGTGGAGGGGAGCAGTTCTTC. Full variable domain (missing parts from reference TRBV19 and TRBJ2-1): DGGITQSPKYLFRKEGQNVTLSCEQNLNHDAMYWYRQDPGQGLRLIYYSQIVNDFQKGDIAEGYSVSREKKESFPLTVTSAQKNPTAFYLCASSIMGGGEQFFGPGTRLTVL.